Below are 4 T cell receptor beta chains sequenced from a single sample in a study of T cell repertoires in cytomegalovirus infection. TCRdb re-called the reads through MiXCR, storing one row per CDR3 protein. The sample yields roughly 570,000 distinct CDR3 sequences, approximately 40% seen once. Antigen specificity for these receptors is unknown. The material sequenced was cultured PBMCs, taken from culture after CMV antigen stimulation. These receptors all stem from a human donor in good health (CMV status not recorded). Some clones in this sample may be carry-over from other donors' samples.

There are a few counts of this clonotype. The chain is built from TRBV7-6 and TRBJ2-2; D possibly corresponds to TRBD2 (5 bases). V dropped 3 bases and J dropped 7 bases, with 9 bases sitting between them. CDR3 length: 13 amino acids. Germline V gives CDR1 SGHVS, CDR2 FNYEAQ. CDR3 bases: TGTGCCAGCAGCTTGGCCGGGGACGGGGAGCTGTTTTTT. Protein sequence: CASSLAGDGELFF.

The chain couples TRBV20-1 to TRBJ2-7, with 14 bases matching TRBD2. Germline CDR1 is DFQATT and CDR2 is SNEGSKA (reference sequence). This CDR3 contains 16 residues. The ends lost 5 bases at V and 4 bases at J; junction bases unmatched: 10. Here the CDR3 reads CSAQRLAGGRGYEQYF. CDR3 bases: TGCAGTGCTCAACGACTAGCGGGGGGGCGCGGGTACGAGCAGTACTTC.

This clonotype occurred a few times. The CDR3 loop reads CASSLPTGETQYF. CDR3 coding DNA: TGTGCCAGCAGCTTACCGACTGGAGAGACCCAGTACTTC. The chain is built from TRBV7-6 and TRBJ2-5; no definite D call. CDR3 length equals 13 residues. V was trimmed by 2 bases and J by 4 bases, leaving 8 bases between them. Germline V gene lookup returns CDR1 SGHVS and CDR2 FNYEAQ.

This rearrangement joins TRBV7-4 to TRBJ1-1; 9 bases are shared with TRBD1. The V segment lost 8 bases and the J segment 4 bases; nucleotides outside the gene matches: 2. This CDR3 comprises 12 residues. The V gene's germline CDR1 is SGHVT and CDR2 SQSDAQ. CDR3 nucleotides: TGTGCCAGCGGACAGGGGACCACTGAAGCTTTCTTT. This translates into CASGQGTTEAFF.